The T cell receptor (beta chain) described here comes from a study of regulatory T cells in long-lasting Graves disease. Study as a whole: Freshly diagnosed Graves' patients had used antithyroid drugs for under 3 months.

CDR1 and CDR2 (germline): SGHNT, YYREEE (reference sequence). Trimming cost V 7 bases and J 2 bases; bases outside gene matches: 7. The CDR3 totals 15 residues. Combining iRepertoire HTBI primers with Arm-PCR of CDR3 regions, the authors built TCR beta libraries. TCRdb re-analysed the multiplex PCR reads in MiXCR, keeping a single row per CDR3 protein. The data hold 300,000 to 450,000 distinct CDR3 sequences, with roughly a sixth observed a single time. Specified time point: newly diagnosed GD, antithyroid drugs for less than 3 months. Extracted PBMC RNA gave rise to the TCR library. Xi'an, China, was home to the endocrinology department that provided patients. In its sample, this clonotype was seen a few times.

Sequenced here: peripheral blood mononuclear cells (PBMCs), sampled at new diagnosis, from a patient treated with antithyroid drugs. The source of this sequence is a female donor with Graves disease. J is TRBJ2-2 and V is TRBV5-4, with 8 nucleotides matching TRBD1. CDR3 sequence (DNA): TGTGCCAGCGGGACGACAGGGGTAAACACCGGGGAGCTGTTTTTT. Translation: CASGTTGVNTGELFF.